This TCR beta chain was observed in a study of radiotherapy plus CTLA-4 blockade in lung cancer (dated 2018 in TCRdb). A note on the overall study: Among enrolled patients, 15% to 20% had an objective response and 25% to 40% reached disease control.

A single count supports this clone. There is no known antigen for this receptor. One base away there is no much larger clone; base qualities are not given. In this study, focal radiation therapy paired with CTLA-4 blockade (ipilimumab) was tested in patients who had chemo-refractory metastatic non-small-cell lung cancer. From the cysteine through the phenylalanine, the CDR3 covers 15 amino acids. CDR3 DNA only is kept here, 45 bases in frame from base 1. Clipping removes 2 bases from V and 1 base from J, with 2 as the unmatched junction base count. Based on the germline V gene, the CDR1 and CDR2 sequences are SGDLS and YYNGEE. General conclusions and limits of the study: Increased serum interferon-beta after radiation, together with early dynamic changes in blood T cell clones, were reported to be the strongest predictors of response. After treatment with radiotherapy and ipilimumab, TCR clones that originated in tumors expanded in peripheral blood.

The library was obtained by the immunoSEQ multiplex PCR assay. Held by TCRdb, this immuneACCESS table contains in-frame sequences only and omits some clones. Under half of the omission traces to an unresolved V gene where checked; the cause of the rest is unknown. Recorded for this sample are 50,000 or so clones; 60% to 80% of them occurred a single time. The ten largest clones take up 11% of the sample. The receptor's source is a human donor with non-small cell lung cancer who had stable disease on radiotherapy plus ipilimumab. The sequencing here drew on peripheral blood, taken from a patient treated with radiotherapy plus ipilimumab. In this chain, TRBV9 is recombined with TRBJ2-1; 8 central nucleotides agree with TRBD1. For the CDR3, the sequence is CASSVGQGSYNEQFF. The sequenced DNA is TGTGCCAGCAGCGTCGGACAGGGTTCCTACAATGAGCAGTTCTTC.